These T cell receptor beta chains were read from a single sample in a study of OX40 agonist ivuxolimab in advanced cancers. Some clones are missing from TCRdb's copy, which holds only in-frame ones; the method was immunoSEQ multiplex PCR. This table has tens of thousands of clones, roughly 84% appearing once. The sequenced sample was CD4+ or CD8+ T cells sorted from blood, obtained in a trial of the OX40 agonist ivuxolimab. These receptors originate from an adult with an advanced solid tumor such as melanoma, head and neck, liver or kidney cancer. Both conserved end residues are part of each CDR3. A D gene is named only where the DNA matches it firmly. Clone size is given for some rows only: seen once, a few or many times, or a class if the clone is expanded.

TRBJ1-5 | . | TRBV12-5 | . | CASSLGGRRVQPQHF | TGTGCTAGTTCGTTGGGGGGCAGGCGGGTTCAGCCCCAGCATTTT
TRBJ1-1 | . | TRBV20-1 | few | CSAPGVGF | TGCAGTGCACCTGGGGTGGGGTTT
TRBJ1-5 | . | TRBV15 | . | CATSRETGLSNQPQHF | TGTGCCACCAGCAGAGAAACAGGGCTCAGCAATCAGCCCCAGCATTTT
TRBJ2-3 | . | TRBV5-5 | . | CASSLEAGGRYF | TGTGCCAGCAGCTTGGAAGCCGGAGGACGGTATTTT
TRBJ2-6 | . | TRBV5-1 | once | CASSSGTDYVLTF | TGCGCCAGCAGCTCCGGGACGGACTATGTCCTGACTTTC
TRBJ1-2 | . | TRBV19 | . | CASSIAYGYTF | TGTGCCAGTAGTATTGCGTATGGCTACACCTTC
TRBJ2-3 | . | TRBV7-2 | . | CASSSHFGTQYF | TGTGCCAGCAGCTCACATTTCGGTACGCAGTATTTT
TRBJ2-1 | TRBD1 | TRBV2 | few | CASSIYGTGYNEQFF | TGTGCCAGCAGCATTTACGGGACAGGGTACAATGAGCAGTTCTTC
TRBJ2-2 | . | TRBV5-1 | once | CASSHSVITGELFF | TGCGCCAGCAGCCACTCGGTGATAACCGGGGAGCTGTTTTTT
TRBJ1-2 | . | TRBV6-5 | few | CASSYSLGRSNYGYTF | TGTGCCAGCAGTTACTCGTTAGGGAGGAGTAACTATGGCTACACCTTC
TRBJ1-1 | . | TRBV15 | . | CATRAGGLTEAFF | TGTGCCACCAGGGCAGGCGGGTTGACTGAAGCTTTCTTT
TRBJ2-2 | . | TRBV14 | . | CASSQDWAAPGELFF | TGTGCCAGCAGCCAAGATTGGGCGGCCCCCGGGGAGCTGTTTTTT
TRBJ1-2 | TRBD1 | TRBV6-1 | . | CASSPGGGNYGYTF | TGTGCCAGCAGTCCAGGGGGTGGTAACTATGGCTACACCTTC
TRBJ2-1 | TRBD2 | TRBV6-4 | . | CASSDSWGLDNNEQFF | TGTGCCAGCAGTGACAGTTGGGGACTAGATAACAATGAGCAGTTCTTC
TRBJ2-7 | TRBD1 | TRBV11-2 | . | CASSLGPGTALGEQYF | TGTGCCAGCAGCTTAGGGCCCGGGACAGCCCTGGGCGAGCAGTACTTC
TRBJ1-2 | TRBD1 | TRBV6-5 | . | CASSPRRGHYGYTF | TGTGCCAGCAGCCCGCGGAGGGGGCATTATGGCTACACCTTC
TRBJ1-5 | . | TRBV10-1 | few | CASSETSNQPQHF | TGCGCCAGCAGTGAGACTTCCAATCAGCCCCAGCATTTT
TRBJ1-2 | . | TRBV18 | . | CASSPLLQGGDGYTF | TGTGCCAGCTCACCACTTCTACAGGGTGGCGATGGCTACACCTTC
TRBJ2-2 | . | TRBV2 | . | CASKLTGNTGELFF | TGTGCCAGCAAGCTTACAGGAAACACCGGGGAGCTGTTTTTT
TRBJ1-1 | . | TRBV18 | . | CASSDRQGNTEAFF | TGTGCCAGCTCAGATAGGCAGGGGAACACTGAAGCTTTCTTT
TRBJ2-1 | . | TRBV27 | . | CASSLALPYWNEQFF | TGTGCCAGCAGTTTAGCCTTGCCCTACTGGAATGAGCAGTTCTTC
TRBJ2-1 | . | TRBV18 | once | CASSPLWTENNEQFF | TGTGCCAGCTCACCACTTTGGACAGAAAACAATGAGCAGTTCTTC
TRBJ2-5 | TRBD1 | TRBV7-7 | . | CASSGGQGVRETQYF | TGTGCCAGCAGCGGGGGACAGGGGGTGAGAGAGACCCAGTACTTC
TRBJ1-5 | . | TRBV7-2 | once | CASSPGGFSYQPQHF | TGTGCCAGCAGCCCCGGAGGGTTTAGCTATCAGCCCCAGCATTTT
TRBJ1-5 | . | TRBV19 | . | CASSIDPPAGGWNQPQHF | TGTGCCAGTAGTATAGATCCCCCGGCCGGTGGATGGAATCAGCCCCAGCATTTT
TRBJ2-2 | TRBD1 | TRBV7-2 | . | CASSPHGTGGTGELFF | TGTGCCAGCAGCCCCCACGGGACAGGGGGAACCGGGGAGCTGTTTTTT
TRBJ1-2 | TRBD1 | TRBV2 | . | CASIWDRGPGANGYTF | TGTGCCAGCATTTGGGACAGGGGACCCGGCGCTAATGGCTACACCTTC
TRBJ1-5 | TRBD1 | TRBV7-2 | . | CASSLGQGASNQPQHF | TGTGCCAGCAGCTTAGGGCAGGGGGCGAGCAATCAGCCCCAGCATTTT
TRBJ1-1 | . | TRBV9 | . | CASSALSEPNTEAFF | TGTGCCAGCAGCGCCCTTTCTGAGCCGAACACTGAAGCTTTCTTT
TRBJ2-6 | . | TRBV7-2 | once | CASSAQGSGANVLTF | TGTGCCAGCAGCGCACAGGGATCTGGGGCCAACGTCCTGACTTTC
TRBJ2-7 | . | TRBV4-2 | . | CASSQDPGSYEQYF | TGTGCCAGCAGCCAAGATCCTGGATCCTACGAGCAGTACTTC
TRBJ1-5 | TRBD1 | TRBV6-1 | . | CASSESARGRQPQHF | TGTGCCAGCAGTGAAAGCGCCAGGGGGAGACAGCCCCAGCATTTT
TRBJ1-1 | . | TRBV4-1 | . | CASSQRPGPYDTEAFF | TGCGCCAGCAGCCAGAGACCGGGCCCTTACGACACTGAAGCTTTCTTT
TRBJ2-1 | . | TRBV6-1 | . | CASSALVGEQFF | TGTGCCAGCAGTGCCTTAGTAGGTGAGCAGTTCTTC
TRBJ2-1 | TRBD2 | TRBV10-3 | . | CAISESMAGRDEQFF | TGTGCCATCAGTGAGTCTATGGCGGGGAGGGATGAGCAGTTCTTC
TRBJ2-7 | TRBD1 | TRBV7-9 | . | CASRRSPGQNYEQYF | TGTGCCAGCAGACGGTCTCCGGGACAGAACTACGAGCAGTACTTC
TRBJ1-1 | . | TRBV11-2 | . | CASSRLRTGADTEAFF | TGTGCCAGCAGCCGTCTAAGAACGGGGGCGGACACTGAAGCTTTCTTT
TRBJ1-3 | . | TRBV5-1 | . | CASSLEAFSGNTIYF | TGCGCCAGCAGCTTGGAGGCGTTCTCTGGAAACACCATATATTTT
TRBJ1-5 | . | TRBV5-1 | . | CASSLEGVQPQHF | TGCGCCAGCAGCTTGGAGGGAGTTCAGCCCCAGCATTTT
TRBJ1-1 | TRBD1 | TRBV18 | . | CASSRGGITEAFF | TGTGCCAGCTCACGAGGGGGCATCACTGAAGCTTTCTTT
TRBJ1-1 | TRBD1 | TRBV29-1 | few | CSGRTGNTEAFF | TGCAGCGGTAGGACAGGGAACACTGAAGCTTTCTTT
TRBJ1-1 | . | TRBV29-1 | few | CSANTQNTEAFF | TGCAGCGCCAATACACAGAACACTGAAGCTTTCTTT
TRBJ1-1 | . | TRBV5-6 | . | CASSLLTNSGAFF | TGTGCCAGCAGCTTGTTAACGAATTCAGGAGCTTTCTTT
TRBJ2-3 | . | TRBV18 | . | CASSPSRGDVNTQYF | TGTGCCAGCTCACCGAGCAGGGGCGATGTAAATACGCAGTATTTT
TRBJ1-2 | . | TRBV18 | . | CASSPLDSEFYGYTF | TGTGCCAGCTCACCTCTGGACAGCGAGTTCTATGGCTACACCTTC
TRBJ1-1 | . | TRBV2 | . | CASSEHRVNTEAFF | TGTGCCAGCAGTGAACACAGGGTGAACACTGAAGCTTTCTTT
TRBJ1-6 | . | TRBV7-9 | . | CASSAGNRTPGYNSPLHF | TGTGCCAGCAGCGCGGGGAACAGGACACCGGGGTATAATTCACCCCTCCACTTT
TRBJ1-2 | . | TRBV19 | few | CASTGAKEHYYGYTF | TGTGCCAGTACCGGGGCCAAGGAGCATTACTATGGCTACACCTTC
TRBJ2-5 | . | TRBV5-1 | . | CASSLGQHQETQYF | TGCGCCAGCAGCTTGGGCCAGCACCAAGAGACCCAGTACTTC
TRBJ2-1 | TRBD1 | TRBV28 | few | CASSLPTGTGGNEQFF | TGTGCCAGCAGTTTACCCACCGGGACAGGGGGCAATGAGCAGTTCTTC
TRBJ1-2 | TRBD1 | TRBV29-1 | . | CSAGGTGALHYTF | TGCAGCGCCGGAGGGACAGGGGCCCTCCACTACACCTTC
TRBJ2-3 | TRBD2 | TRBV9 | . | CASSPGTSGTDTQYF | TGTGCCAGCAGCCCCGGGACTAGCGGCACAGATACGCAGTATTTT
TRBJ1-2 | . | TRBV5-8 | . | CASSLVLTGTHYGYTF | TGTGCCAGCAGCTTGGTTTTAACAGGGACTCACTATGGCTACACCTTC
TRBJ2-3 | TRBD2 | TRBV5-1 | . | CASSGLAGTDTQYF | TGCGCCAGCAGTGGACTAGCGGGGACAGATACGCAGTATTTT
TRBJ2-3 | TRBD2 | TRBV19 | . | CASSIGSSGLTDTQYF | TGTGCCAGTAGTATAGGATCTAGCGGTCTCACAGATACGCAGTATTTT
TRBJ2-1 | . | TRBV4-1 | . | CASSPGRQRYNEQFF | TGCGCCAGCAGCCCCGGAAGACAGAGGTACAATGAGCAGTTCTTC
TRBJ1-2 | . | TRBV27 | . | CASSYLGAGYTF | TGTGCCAGCAGTTACCTAGGGGCCGGCTACACCTTC
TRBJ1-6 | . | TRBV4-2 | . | CASSQEKGRSPLHF | TGTGCCAGCAGCCAAGAGAAGGGACGCTCACCCCTCCACTTT
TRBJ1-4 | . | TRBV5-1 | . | CASRRQVSNEKLFF | TGCGCCAGCAGACGACAGGTATCTAATGAAAAACTGTTTTTT